Following are 4 T cell receptor beta chains from one sample sequenced in a study of shared clonotypes between healthy human individuals. Sequenced by immunoSEQ multiplex PCR; TCRdb stores in-frame clones only, minus some. This table holds approximately 180,000 clones, roughly 91% found once. The sample taken for sequencing was naive CD4+ T cells sorted from blood. Sample subset: CD45RA+ positively selected. The receptor set was obtained from a woman aged 25 to 39 in good health.

This rearrangement joins TRBV28 to TRBJ1-1; D gene ambiguous. This CDR3 region has 12 residues. The V and J ends lost 6 bases and 5 bases respectively, with 10 bases between them. Per germline, CDR1 MDHEN and CDR2 SYDVKM. CDR3 protein: CASRGRVTEAFF. For the CDR3, the DNA is TGTGCCAGCAGAGGGAGGGTAACTGAAGCTTTCTTT.

This clone has only one observation. The CDR3 DNA reads as TGCAGCGTTGTTGAAGTGGGTCGCGGCGAGCAGTACTTC. It specifies CSVVEVGRGEQYF. This sequence joins TRBV29-1 and TRBJ2-5; D remains ambiguous. The tail of the sequence fits TRBJ2-7 better, so the J call may be wrong. The germline V gene has CDR1 SQVTM and CDR2 ANQGSEA. This CDR3 contains 13 residues.

The chain uses TRBV5-4 and TRBJ2-7, with D possibly TRBD1 on 6 matching bases. The ends were cut back, 1 base at V and 2 bases at J, with 10 bases in the middle. The CDR3 runs to 14 residues. The germline V gene encodes CDR1 SGHNT and CDR2 YYREEE (reference sequence). In nucleotides, the CDR3 is TGTGCCAGCAGCTTGCAGGGGATTACCTACGAGCAGTACTTC. This translates into CASSLQGITYEQYF.

The chain couples TRBV6-1 to TRBJ2-1, with 8 positions matching TRBD1. With 5 bases clipped from V and 9 bases from J, the junction kept 6 bases outside the gene matches. The CDR3 loop spans 13 amino acids. Germline CDR1 and CDR2: MNHNS and SASEGT. The CDR3 loop reads CASSRDRRGEQFF. CDR3 sequence (DNA): TGTGCCAGCAGTAGGGACAGGCGGGGTGAGCAGTTCTTC.